The 5 T cell receptor beta chains given below trace back to one sample, sequenced in a study of T-cell reconstitution after alpha-beta-depleted transplantation in children. Preparation of the TCRbeta library involved a method that used unique molecular identifiers. TCRdb called the PCR reads again in MiXCR, with one record for every CDR3 protein. The data contain some 550,000 distinct CDR3 sequences, 15% to 20% of them singletons. The sequencing used PBMCs from the stem cell graft donor, collected from the stem cell graft. Receptors were obtained from a human donor who donated a stem cell graft to a child with acute lymphoblastic leukemia.

The rearrangement joins TRBV2 to TRBJ1-3; D not certain. CDR1 SNHLY and CDR2 FYNNEI come from the germline V gene. The V end lost 4 bases, the J end lost 0 bases, and 13 bases lay between the germline ends. The CDR3 is made up of 16 amino acids. CDR3 residues: CASSVWSLYSGNTIYF. The CDR3 DNA is TGTGCCAGCAGTGTATGGTCCTTGTACTCTGGAAACACCATATATTTT.

The chain uses TRBV9 and TRBJ2-5; 7 nucleotides line up with TRBD1. The J segment lost 10 bases and the V segment lost 0 bases, leaving 12 bases of the junction unmatched. This CDR3 is 15 amino acids long. CDR1 and CDR2 (germline): SGDLS, YYNGEE. The CDR3 DNA reads TGTGCCAGCAGCGTAGAGGGGGCCCGAAGAGGGAGCCAGTACTTC. This codes for CASSVEGARRGSQYF.

This clonotype was seen a few times. V gene TRBV27 combines with J gene TRBJ2-7; D gene ambiguous. The V and J ends lost 7 bases and 3 bases respectively, with 19 bases between them. This CDR3 spans 15 amino acids. Germline V gene data show CDR1 as MNHEY and CDR2 as SMNVEV (reference sequence). CDR3 amino acids: CASTITSPGHYEQYF. The CDR3 nucleotides are TGTGCCAGCACAATTACATCGCCGGGTCACTACGAGCAGTACTTC.

This clonotype was counted only a few times. The CDR3 DNA reads as TGTGCCAGCAGCCATGCTGGGGGCACCGGGGAGCTGTTTTTT. This translates into CASSHAGGTGELFF. The chain carries TRBV7-3 and TRBJ2-2; possibly TRBD1 or TRBD2 for D (5 bases each). CDR1 SGHTA and CDR2 FQGTGA come from the germline V gene. Trimming removed 5 bases from V and 4 bases from J, with 11 bases in between. There are 14 residues in the CDR3. Supplemented by reference TRBV7-3 and TRBJ2-2, the full variable domain reads GAGVSQTPSNKVTEKGKYVELRCDPISGHTALYWYRQSLGQGPEFLIYFQGTGAADDSGLPNDRFFAVRPEGSVSTLKIQRTERGDSAVYLCASSHAGGTGELFFGEGSRLTVL.

J is TRBJ2-7 and V is TRBV27, with D hard to call. Germline V gives CDR1 MNHEY, CDR2 SMNVEV (reference sequence). The CDR3 runs 14 residues. Trimming left V 3 bases short and J 0 bases short, with 9 bases between. The CDR3 nucleotides are TGTGCCAGCAGTTTTTCATGGAGCTCCTACGAGCAGTACTTC. This translates into CASSFSWSSYEQYF.